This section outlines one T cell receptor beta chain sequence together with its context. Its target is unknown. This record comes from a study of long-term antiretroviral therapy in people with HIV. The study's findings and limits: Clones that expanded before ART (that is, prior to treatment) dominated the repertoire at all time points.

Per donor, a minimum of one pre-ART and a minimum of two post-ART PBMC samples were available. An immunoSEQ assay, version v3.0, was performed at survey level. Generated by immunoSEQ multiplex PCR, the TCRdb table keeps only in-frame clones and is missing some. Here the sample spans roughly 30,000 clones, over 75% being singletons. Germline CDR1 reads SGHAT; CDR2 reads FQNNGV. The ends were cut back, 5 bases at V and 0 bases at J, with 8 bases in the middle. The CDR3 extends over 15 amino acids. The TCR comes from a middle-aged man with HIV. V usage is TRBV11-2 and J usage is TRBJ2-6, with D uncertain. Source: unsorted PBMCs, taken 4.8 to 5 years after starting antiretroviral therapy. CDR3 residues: CASSHLTSGANVLTF. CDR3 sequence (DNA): TGTGCCAGCAGCCACCTTACCTCTGGGGCCAACGTCCTGACTTTC.